These T cell receptor beta chains were read from a single sample in a study of blood T cells in healthy people across ages. TCRdb re-derived calls from the 5' RACE reads in MiXCR, one entry per CDR3 protein. Of around 940,000 distinct CDR3 sequences listed, 51% were seen once; the top ten hold about a fifth. The specimen sequenced was blood. Receptors originate from a woman in her sixties or seventies in good health. Both conserved end residues are part of each CDR3. The order of the fields is J gene, D gene, V gene, clone size, CDR3 protein, CDR3 DNA. D genes are given only for firm matches. Expanded clones are given a class, and other clones once, few, many or no size at all.

J gene: TRBJ2-3
D gene: -
V gene: TRBV15
clone size: -
CDR3 protein: CATSMEGSRTDTQYF
CDR3 DNA: TGTGCCACCAGCATGGAGGGAAGCCGCACAGATACGCAGTATTTT

J gene: TRBJ1-2
D gene: -
V gene: TRBV5-6
clone size: -
CDR3 protein: CASSSWGTHGYTF
CDR3 DNA: TGTGCCAGCAGCTCTTGGGGAACTCATGGCTACACCTTC

J gene: TRBJ2-2
D gene: -
V gene: TRBV3-1
clone size: -
CDR3 protein: CASSHAQPTGELFF
CDR3 DNA: TGTGCCAGCAGCCACGCCCAGCCGACCGGGGAGCTGTTTTTT

J gene: TRBJ1-2
D gene: TRBD1
V gene: TRBV29-1
clone size: few
CDR3 protein: CSVADRGKNYGYTF
CDR3 DNA: TGCAGCGTCGCCGACAGGGGTAAAAACTATGGCTACACCTTC

J gene: TRBJ2-7
D gene: TRBD1
V gene: TRBV7-2
clone size: few
CDR3 protein: CASSKDRSGNEQYF
CDR3 DNA: TGTGCCAGCAGCAAGGACAGGTCTGGCAACGAGCAGTACTTC

J gene: TRBJ2-1
D gene: TRBD2
V gene: TRBV11-2
clone size: -
CDR3 protein: CASSFAATSGSRTYNEQFF
CDR3 DNA: TGTGCCAGCAGCTTCGCCGCGACTAGCGGGAGTCGGACCTACAATGAGCAGTTCTTC

J gene: TRBJ1-1
D gene: TRBD1
V gene: TRBV5-1
clone size: -
CDR3 protein: CASSLAAGGTEAFF
CDR3 DNA: TGCGCCAGCAGCTTGGCCGCAGGGGGCACTGAAGCTTTCTTT

J gene: TRBJ2-3
D gene: -
V gene: TRBV24-1
clone size: -
CDR3 protein: CAPQGGCRRTTTDTQYF
CDR3 DNA: TGTGCCCCCCAGGGAGGTTGCCGGAGAACTACCACAGATACGCAGTATTTT

J gene: TRBJ2-7
D gene: TRBD1
V gene: TRBV20-1
clone size: -
CDR3 protein: CSARDRANEQYF
CDR3 DNA: TGCAGTGCGAGGGACAGGGCTAACGAGCAGTACTTC

J gene: TRBJ2-7
D gene: -
V gene: TRBV20-1
clone size: few
CDR3 protein: CSASSPYEQYF
CDR3 DNA: TGCAGTGCTAGTTCGCCCTACGAGCAGTACTTC

J gene: TRBJ2-4
D gene: -
V gene: TRBV28
clone size: many
CDR3 protein: CASSWPGGNIQYF
CDR3 DNA: TGTGCCAGCAGTTGGCCAGGAGGAAACATTCAGTACTTC

J gene: TRBJ2-3
D gene: -
V gene: TRBV10-3
clone size: -
CDR3 protein: CAIRTRSTDTQYF
CDR3 DNA: TGTGCCATCAGGACCAGGAGCACAGATACGCAGTATTTT

J gene: TRBJ2-7
D gene: -
V gene: TRBV27
clone size: -
CDR3 protein: CASSLSGEVTYEQYF
CDR3 DNA: TGTGCCAGCAGTTTATCGGGGGAAGTGACCTACGAGCAGTACTTC

J gene: TRBJ2-7
D gene: TRBD2
V gene: TRBV2
clone size: -
CDR3 protein: CASYTGLAAYF
CDR3 DNA: TGTGCCAGCTATACGGGACTAGCAGCGTACTTC

J gene: TRBJ2-6
D gene: -
V gene: TRBV5-1
clone size: -
CDR3 protein: CASGSRGSGANVLTF
CDR3 DNA: TGCGCCAGCGGATCGAGGGGCTCTGGGGCCAACGTCCTGACTTTC

J gene: TRBJ1-2
D gene: TRBD1
V gene: TRBV3-1
clone size: few
CDR3 protein: CASSPGQINYGYTF
CDR3 DNA: TGTGCCAGCAGCCCGGGACAGATTAACTATGGCTACACCTTC

J gene: TRBJ1-1
D gene: -
V gene: TRBV7-9
clone size: few
CDR3 protein: CASSLLTVNTEAFF
CDR3 DNA: TGTGCCAGCAGCTTATTAACGGTGAACACTGAAGCTTTCTTT

J gene: TRBJ2-7
D gene: TRBD1
V gene: TRBV5-1
clone size: -
CDR3 protein: CASSFEAGGYEQYF
CDR3 DNA: TGCGCCAGCAGCTTCGAGGCAGGGGGCTACGAGCAGTACTTC

J gene: TRBJ2-7
D gene: TRBD2
V gene: TRBV7-9
clone size: few
CDR3 protein: CASTPRLAGTYEQYF
CDR3 DNA: TGTGCCAGCACCCCAAGACTAGCGGGAACCTACGAGCAGTACTTC

J gene: TRBJ2-1
D gene: -
V gene: TRBV19
clone size: -
CDR3 protein: CASSMDRPFNEQFF
CDR3 DNA: TGTGCCAGTAGTATGGACAGACCCTTTAATGAGCAGTTCTTC

J gene: TRBJ2-2
D gene: -
V gene: TRBV12-3/TRBV12-4
clone size: -
CDR3 protein: CAWSVVGELFF
CDR3 DNA: TGTGCGTGGTCGGTCGTCGGGGAGCTGTTTTTT

J gene: TRBJ2-1
D gene: -
V gene: TRBV7-2
clone size: -
CDR3 protein: CASSFSGPSLNEQFF
CDR3 DNA: TGTGCCAGCAGCTTTAGCGGCCCATCACTTAATGAGCAGTTCTTC

J gene: TRBJ2-3
D gene: TRBD2
V gene: TRBV4-1
clone size: few
CDR3 protein: CASSQRGLAGSTDTQYF
CDR3 DNA: TGCGCCAGCAGCCAAAGAGGACTAGCGGGGAGCACAGATACGCAGTATTTT

J gene: TRBJ1-2
D gene: -
V gene: TRBV29-1
clone size: -
CDR3 protein: CSVFEGGDGYTF
CDR3 DNA: TGCAGCGTATTCGAGGGTGGAGATGGCTACACCTTC

J gene: TRBJ2-7
D gene: -
V gene: TRBV20-1
clone size: -
CDR3 protein: CSASPTGKANYEQYF
CDR3 DNA: TGCAGTGCCTCCCCTACAGGGAAGGCGAACTACGAGCAGTACTTC